These 10 T cell receptor beta chains share one sample of origin, sequenced in a study of cytomegalovirus exposure and HLA in healthy donors. 60 Vbeta and 13 Jbeta primers were used in PCR. Measured with immunoSEQ multiplex PCR; TCRdb has only the in-frame clones, and not every one. The sample contains 150,000 to 200,000 clones, about 59% of which appear only once. Sequencing was carried out using PBMCs. These TCRs come from a man between 35 and 55 years old in good health and CMV-seronegative.

The rearrangement links TRBV6-6 to TRBJ2-5, with D possibly matching TRBD1 (6 bases). Near its end, the DNA agrees better with TRBJ2-7, so the J call may be wrong. Germline V CDR1 and CDR2: MNHNY, SVGAGI (reference sequence). The CDR3 loop spans 16 amino acids. The CDR3 DNA is TGTGCCAGCAGCCACGGGGCCCGGGACAACTCCTACGAGCAGTACTTC. It codes for CASSHGARDNSYEQYF.

The chain combines TRBV28 with TRBJ1-2; 7 positions agree with TRBD1. The V and J ends lost 0 bases and 6 bases, in that order; junction bases with no gene match: 10. This CDR3 has 16 residues. Germline-derived CDR1 and CDR2 are MDHEN and SYDVKM. For the CDR3, the DNA is TGTGCCAGCAGTTTATGGAGGCGACAGGGAGGCCATGGCTACACCTTC. Protein sequence: CASSLWRRQGGHGYTF.

This chain connects TRBV7-2 to TRBJ2-3, with 8 positions matching TRBD2. CDR1 and CDR2 (germline): SGHTA, FQGNSA. This CDR3 is built from 16 residues. V trimming: 1 base; J trimming: 1 base; junction bases outside the gene matches: 4. The CDR3 spells CASSLGPAGGTDTQYF. The CDR3 nucleotides are TGTGCCAGCAGCTTAGGGCCAGCGGGGGGCACAGATACGCAGTATTTT. The full variable domain, in which reference TRBV7-2 and TRBJ2-3 provide the parts outside the CDR3, is GAGVSQSPSNKVTEKGKDVELRCDPISGHTALYWYRQSLGQGLEFLIYFQGNSAPDKSGLPSDRFSAERTGGSVSTLTIQRTQQEDSAVYLCASSLGPAGGTDTQYFGPGTRLTVL.

The rearrangement links TRBV4-3 to TRBJ1-2; the match to TRBD1 covers 7 bases. V lost 0 bases, J lost 6 bases, and 7 bases stayed unmatched. Germline V CDR1 and CDR2: LGHNA, YSLEER. The CDR3 has 15 amino acids. For the CDR3, the DNA is TGCGCCAGCAGCCAAGAGATGAGGGGGCCAGATGGCTACACCTTC. Its translation is CASSQEMRGPDGYTF.

The chain couples TRBV7-9 to TRBJ1-2, with D possibly TRBD1 on 6 matching bases. The length of the CDR3 is 15 residues. The V gene lost 3 bases and the J gene lost 5 bases, with 16 bases spanning the gap. The V gene's germline CDR1 is SEHNR and CDR2 FQNEAQ (reference sequence). The CDR3 bases are TGTGCCAGCAGCTTGGGCAGGGGCCCAAGATATGGCTACACCTTC. Protein: CASSLGRGPRYGYTF.

The rearrangement uses TRBV30 and TRBJ2-1, with a weak D call TRBD1 (6 bases). CDR3 length: 13 amino acids. With 2 bases removed from V and 8 bases from J, the gap between germline ends came to 13 bases. CDR1 and CDR2 from the germline V gene are GTSNPN and SVGIG (reference sequence). The CDR3 loop is CAWSQGLRDEQFF. In DNA form, the CDR3 reads TGTGCCTGGAGTCAGGGGCTGAGGGATGAGCAGTTCTTC.

The chain employs TRBV5-6 and TRBJ2-1, with a possible D match to TRBD1 (6 bases). V lost 4 bases and J lost 2, with 16 bases in between. The CDR3 runs 16 residues. The germline gives CDR1 SGHDT, CDR2 YYEEEE. The CDR3 DNA reads TGTGCCAGCAGCCTAAACGACAGGAAACCCTACAATGAGCAGTTCTTC. This encodes CASSLNDRKPYNEQFF.

This clone showed up just a few times. The chain uses TRBV7-9 and TRBJ1-1; TRBD1 might be the D (5 bases). Germline V CDR1 and CDR2: SEHNR, FQNEAQ (reference sequence). The CDR3 runs to 12 residues. The CDR3 DNA reads as TGTTCCATCCTTCCACAGGAATCTGAAGCTTTCTTT. Translation gives CSILPQESEAFF.

A few counts support this clone. The chain employs TRBV7-2 and TRBJ2-2; D is possibly TRBD2 (5 bases). CDR1 and CDR2 (germline): SGHTA, FQGNSA. The CDR3 length is 15 residues. V was pared by 4 bases and J by 2 bases, with 11 bases between. Here the CDR3 reads CASSSGGFNTGELFF. Here the CDR3 DNA reads TGTGCCAGCAGCTCGGGCGGGTTTAACACCGGGGAGCTGTTTTTT.

The V and J genes are TRBV23-1 and TRBJ2-5, with 7 bases aligning to TRBD1. TRBV23-1 qualifies as an ORF whose function is uncertain. This CDR3 spans 14 amino acids. Trimming removed 2 bases from V and 1 base from J; junction bases left unmatched: 1. The CDR3 coding sequence is TGCGCCAGCAGTCAAAGACAGGGCCAAGAGACCCAGTACTTC. Amino acid sequence: CASSQRQGQETQYF.